This T cell receptor beta chain is from a study of blood T cell repertoires in COVID-19. Study background: COVID-19 samples collected from the United States, Italy and Spain covered acute and convalescent phases. Sources were T cells, B-cell-depleted T cells, or PBMCs; the material itself was cDNA or gDNA.

This clone was counted only a few times. At the DNA level, this CDR3 is encoded by other sequences in the same sample as well. Assay: immunoSEQ multiplex PCR; the TCRdb copy retains only in-frame clones and omits some. The table lists 180,000 or so clones, about three quarters of them singletons. Germline CDR1 reads MDHEN; CDR2 reads SYDVKM. CDR3 length: 16 amino acids. Unmatched junction bases numbered 17, after V lost 6 bases and J lost 9 bases. This TCR was sampled from a woman in her 50s with active or convalescent COVID-19. The V and J genes are TRBV28 and TRBJ2-1; 7 bases match TRBD2. Specimen: peripheral blood. CDR3 amino acids: CASSPSLAGPNGEQFF. CDR3 coding DNA: TGTGCCAGCAGCCCCTCATTAGCGGGCCCTAACGGTGAGCAGTTCTTC.